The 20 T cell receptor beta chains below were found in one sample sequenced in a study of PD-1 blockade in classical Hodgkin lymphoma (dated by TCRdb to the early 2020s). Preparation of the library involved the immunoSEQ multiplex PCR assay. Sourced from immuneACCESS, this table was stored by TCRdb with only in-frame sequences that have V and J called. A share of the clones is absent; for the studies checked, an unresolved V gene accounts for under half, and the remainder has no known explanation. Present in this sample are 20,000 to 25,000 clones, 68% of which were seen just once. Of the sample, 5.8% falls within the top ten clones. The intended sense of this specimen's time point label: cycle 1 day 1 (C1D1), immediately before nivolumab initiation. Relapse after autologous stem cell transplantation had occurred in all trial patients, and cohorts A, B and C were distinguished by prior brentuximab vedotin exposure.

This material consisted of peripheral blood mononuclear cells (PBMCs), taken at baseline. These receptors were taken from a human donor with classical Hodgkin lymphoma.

The CDR3 bases are TGTGCCAGTAGAGGGCTAGCGGGAGTCTATGAGCAGTTCTTC. Residues: CASRGLAGVYEQFF. The chain is built from TRBV19 and TRBJ2-1; TRBD2 matches 10 bases. The germline CDR1 and CDR2 sequences are LNHDA and SQIVND (reference sequence). This CDR3 has 14 amino acids. The ends lost 6 bases at V and 8 bases at J; junction bases unmatched: 7.

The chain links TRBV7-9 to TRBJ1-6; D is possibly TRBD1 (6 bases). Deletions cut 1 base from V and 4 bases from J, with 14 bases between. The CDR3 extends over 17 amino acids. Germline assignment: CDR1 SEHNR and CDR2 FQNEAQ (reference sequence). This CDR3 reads CASSLGGLSMYNSPLHF. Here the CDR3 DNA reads TGTGCCAGCAGCTTAGGGGGGCTCTCTATGTATAATTCACCCCTCCACTTT. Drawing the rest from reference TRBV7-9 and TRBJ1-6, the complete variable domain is DTGVSQNPRHKITKRGQNVTFRCDPISEHNRLYWYRQTLGQGPEFLTYFQNEAQLEKSRLLSDRFSAERPKGSFSTLEIQRTEQGDSAMYLCASSLGGLSMYNSPLHFGNGTRLTVT.

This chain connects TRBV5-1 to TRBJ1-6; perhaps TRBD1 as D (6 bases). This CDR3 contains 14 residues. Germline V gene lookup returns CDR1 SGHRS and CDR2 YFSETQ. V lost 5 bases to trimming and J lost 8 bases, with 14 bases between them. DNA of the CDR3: TGCGCCAGCAGATTACAGGGAAACTATTCACCCCTCCACTTT. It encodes CASRLQGNYSPLHF.

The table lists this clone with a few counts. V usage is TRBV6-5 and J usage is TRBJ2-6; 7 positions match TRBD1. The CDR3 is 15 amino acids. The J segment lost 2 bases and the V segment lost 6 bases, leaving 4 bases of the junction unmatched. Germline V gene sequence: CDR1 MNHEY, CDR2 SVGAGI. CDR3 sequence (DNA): TGTGCCAGCAGCAACCAGGGGGCTGGGGCCAACGTCCTGACTTTC. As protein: CASSNQGAGANVLTF.

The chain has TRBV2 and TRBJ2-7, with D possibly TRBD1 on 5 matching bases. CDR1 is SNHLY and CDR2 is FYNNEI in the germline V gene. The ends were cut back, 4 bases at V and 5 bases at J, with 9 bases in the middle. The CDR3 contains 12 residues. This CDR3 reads CASSGVGDEQYF. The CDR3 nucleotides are TGTGCCAGCAGTGGAGTAGGGGACGAGCAGTACTTC.

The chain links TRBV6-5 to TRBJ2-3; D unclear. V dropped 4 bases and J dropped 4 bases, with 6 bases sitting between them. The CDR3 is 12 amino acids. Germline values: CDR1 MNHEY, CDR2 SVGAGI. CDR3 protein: CASSSFADTQYF. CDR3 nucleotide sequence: TGTGCCAGCAGTTCCTTCGCAGATACGCAGTATTTT.

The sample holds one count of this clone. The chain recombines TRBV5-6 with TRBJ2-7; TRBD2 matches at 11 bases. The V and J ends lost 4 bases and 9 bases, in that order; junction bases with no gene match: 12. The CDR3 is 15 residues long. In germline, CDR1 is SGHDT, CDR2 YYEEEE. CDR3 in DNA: TGTGCCAGCAGCCGTGGAGGGACTAGCGGCTTTGGGCAGTACTTC. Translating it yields CASSRGGTSGFGQYF.

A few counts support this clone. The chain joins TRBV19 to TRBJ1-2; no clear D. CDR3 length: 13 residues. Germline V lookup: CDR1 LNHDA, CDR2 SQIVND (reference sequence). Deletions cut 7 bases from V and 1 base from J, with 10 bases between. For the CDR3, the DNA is TGTGCCAGTAACTTCGGGAATAACTATGGCTACACCTTC. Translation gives CASNFGNNYGYTF.

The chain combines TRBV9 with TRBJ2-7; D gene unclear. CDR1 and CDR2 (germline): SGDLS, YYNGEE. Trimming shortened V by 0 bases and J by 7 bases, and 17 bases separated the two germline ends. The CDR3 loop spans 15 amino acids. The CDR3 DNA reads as TGTGCCAGCAGCGTAGTGGGCCAGACCTCTAGTGAGCAGTACTTC. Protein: CASSVVGQTSSEQYF.

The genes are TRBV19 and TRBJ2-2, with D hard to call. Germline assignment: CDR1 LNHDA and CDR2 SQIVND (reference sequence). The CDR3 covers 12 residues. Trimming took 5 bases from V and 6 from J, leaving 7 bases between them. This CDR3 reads CASSPDPGELFF. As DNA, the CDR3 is TGTGCCAGTAGTCCGGACCCCGGGGAGCTGTTTTTT.

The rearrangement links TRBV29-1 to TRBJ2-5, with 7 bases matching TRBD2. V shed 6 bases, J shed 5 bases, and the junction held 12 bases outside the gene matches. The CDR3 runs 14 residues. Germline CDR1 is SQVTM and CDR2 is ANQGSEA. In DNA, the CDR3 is TGCAGCGTGGAACTAGCGTCCAAGGGGGAGACCCAGTACTTC. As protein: CSVELASKGETQYF.

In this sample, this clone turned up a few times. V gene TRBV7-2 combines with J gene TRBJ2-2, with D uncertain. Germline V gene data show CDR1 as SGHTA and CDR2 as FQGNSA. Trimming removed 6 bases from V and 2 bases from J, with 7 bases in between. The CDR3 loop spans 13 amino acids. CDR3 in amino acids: CASSLLNTGELFF. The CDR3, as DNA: TGTGCCAGCAGTCTATTAAACACCGGGGAGCTGTTTTTT.

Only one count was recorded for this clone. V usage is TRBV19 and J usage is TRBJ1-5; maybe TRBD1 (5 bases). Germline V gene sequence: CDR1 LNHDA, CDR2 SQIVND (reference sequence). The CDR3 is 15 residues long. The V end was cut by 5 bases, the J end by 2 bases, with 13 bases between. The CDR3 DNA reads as TGTGCCAGTAGTCGGACACTTTTGGGCAATCAGCCCCAGCATTTT. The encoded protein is CASSRTLLGNQPQHF.

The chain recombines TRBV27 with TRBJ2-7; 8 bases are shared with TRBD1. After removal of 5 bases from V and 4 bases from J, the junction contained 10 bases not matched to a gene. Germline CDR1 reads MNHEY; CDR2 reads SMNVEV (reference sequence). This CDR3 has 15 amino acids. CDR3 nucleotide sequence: TGTGCCAGCAGTCCTGTGACAGGGGCCGCTTACGAGCAGTACTTC. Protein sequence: CASSPVTGAAYEQYF.

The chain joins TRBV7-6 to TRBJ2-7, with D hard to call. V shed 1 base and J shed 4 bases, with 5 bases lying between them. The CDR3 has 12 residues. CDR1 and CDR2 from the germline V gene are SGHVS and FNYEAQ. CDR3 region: CASSLVGYEQYF. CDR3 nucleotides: TGTGCCAGCAGCTTAGTGGGTTACGAGCAGTACTTC.

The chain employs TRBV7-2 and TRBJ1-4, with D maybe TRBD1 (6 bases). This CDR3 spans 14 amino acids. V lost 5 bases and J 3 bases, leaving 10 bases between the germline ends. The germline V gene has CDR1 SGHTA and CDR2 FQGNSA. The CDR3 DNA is TGTGCCAGCAGCCGAGGGGGGGCTAATGAAAAACTGTTTTTT. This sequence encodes CASSRGGANEKLFF.

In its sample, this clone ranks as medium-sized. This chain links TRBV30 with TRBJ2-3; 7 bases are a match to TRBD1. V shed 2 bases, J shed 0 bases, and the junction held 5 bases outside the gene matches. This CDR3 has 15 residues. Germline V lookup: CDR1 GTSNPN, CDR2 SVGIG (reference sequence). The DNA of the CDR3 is TGTGCCTGGAGTAGGGACAGCCCTAGCACAGATACGCAGTATTTT. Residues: CAWSRDSPSTDTQYF.

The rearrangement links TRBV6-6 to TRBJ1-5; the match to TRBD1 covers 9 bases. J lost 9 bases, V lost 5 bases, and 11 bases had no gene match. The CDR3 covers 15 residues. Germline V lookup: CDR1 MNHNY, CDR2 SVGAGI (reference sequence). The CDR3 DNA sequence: TGTGCCAGCAGTGGCGCCGGGACAGGGTTCTCGCCCCAGCATTTT. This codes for CASSGAGTGFSPQHF.

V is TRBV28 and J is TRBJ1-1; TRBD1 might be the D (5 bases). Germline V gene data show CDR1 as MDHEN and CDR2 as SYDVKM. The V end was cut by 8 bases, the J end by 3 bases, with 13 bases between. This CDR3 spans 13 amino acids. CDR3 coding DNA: TGTGCCAGCGGATCCAGGGAGTACACTGAAGCTTTCTTT. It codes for CASGSREYTEAFF.

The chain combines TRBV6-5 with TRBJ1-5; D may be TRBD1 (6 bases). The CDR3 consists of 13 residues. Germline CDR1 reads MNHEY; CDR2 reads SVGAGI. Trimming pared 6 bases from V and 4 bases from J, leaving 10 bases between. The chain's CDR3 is CASSGQKNQPQHF. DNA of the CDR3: TGTGCCAGCAGCGGACAGAAGAATCAGCCCCAGCATTTT.